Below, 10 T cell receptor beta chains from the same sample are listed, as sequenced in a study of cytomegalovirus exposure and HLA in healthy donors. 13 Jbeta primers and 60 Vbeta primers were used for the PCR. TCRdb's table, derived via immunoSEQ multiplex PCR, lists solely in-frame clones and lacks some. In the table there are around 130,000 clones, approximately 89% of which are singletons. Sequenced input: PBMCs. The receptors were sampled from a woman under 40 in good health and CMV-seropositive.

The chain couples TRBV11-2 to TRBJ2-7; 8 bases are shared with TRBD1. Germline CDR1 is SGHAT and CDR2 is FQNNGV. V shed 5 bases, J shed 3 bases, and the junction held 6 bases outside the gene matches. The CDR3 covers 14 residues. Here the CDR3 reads CASSRQGFIYEQYF. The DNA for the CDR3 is TGTGCCAGCAGCCGACAGGGGTTTATCTACGAGCAGTACTTC. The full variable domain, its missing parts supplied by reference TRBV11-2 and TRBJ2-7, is EAGVAQSPRYKIIEKRQSVAFWCNPISGHATLYWYQQILGQGPKLLIQFQNNGVVDDSQLPKDRFSAERLKGVDSTLKIQPAKLEDSAVYLCASSRQGFIYEQYFGPGTRLTVT.

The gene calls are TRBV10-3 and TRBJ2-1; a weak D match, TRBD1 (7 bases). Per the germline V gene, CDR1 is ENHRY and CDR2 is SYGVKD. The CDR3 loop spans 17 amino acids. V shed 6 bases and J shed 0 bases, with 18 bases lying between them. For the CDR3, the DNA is TGTGCCATCAGCCCTAACCCAGGGGGGAGCTCCTACAATGAGCAGTTCTTC. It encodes CAISPNPGGSSYNEQFF.

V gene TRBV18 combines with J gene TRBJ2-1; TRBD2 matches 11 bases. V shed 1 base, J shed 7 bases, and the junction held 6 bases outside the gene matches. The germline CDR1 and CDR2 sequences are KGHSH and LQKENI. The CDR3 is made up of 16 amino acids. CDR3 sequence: CASSPRGTSGGNEQFF. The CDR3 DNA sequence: TGTGCCAGCTCACCACGGGGCACTAGCGGGGGAAATGAGCAGTTCTTC.

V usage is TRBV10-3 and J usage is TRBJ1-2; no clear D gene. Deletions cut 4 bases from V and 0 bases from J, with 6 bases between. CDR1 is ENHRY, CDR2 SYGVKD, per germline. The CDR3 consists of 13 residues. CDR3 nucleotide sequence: TGTGCCATCAGTGCCAGGACTAACTATGGCTACACCTTC. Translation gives CAISARTNYGYTF.

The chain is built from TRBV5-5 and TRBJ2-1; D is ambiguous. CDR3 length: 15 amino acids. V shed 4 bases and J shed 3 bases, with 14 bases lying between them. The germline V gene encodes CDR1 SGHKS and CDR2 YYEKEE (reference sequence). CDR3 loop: CASSLDLGIYNEQFF. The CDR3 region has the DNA TGTGCCAGCAGCCTAGATTTAGGAATCTACAATGAGCAGTTCTTC.

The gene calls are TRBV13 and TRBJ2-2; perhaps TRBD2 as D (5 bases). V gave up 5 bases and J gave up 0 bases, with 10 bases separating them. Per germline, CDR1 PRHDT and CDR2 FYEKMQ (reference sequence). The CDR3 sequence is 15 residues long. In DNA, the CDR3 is TGTGCCAGCAGCCATCGGACTGCGAACACCGGGGAGCTGTTTTTT. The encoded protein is CASSHRTANTGELFF. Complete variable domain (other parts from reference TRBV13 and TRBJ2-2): AAGVIQSPRHLIKEKRETATLKCYPIPRHDTVYWYQQGPGQDPQFLISFYEKMQSDKGSIPDRFSAQQFSDYHSELNMSSLELGDSALYFCASSHRTANTGELFFGEGSRLTVL.

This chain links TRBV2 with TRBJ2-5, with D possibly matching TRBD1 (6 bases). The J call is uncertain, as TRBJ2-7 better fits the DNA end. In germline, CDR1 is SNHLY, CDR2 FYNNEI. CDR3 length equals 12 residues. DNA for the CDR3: TGTGCCAGCAGCCGACAGGCCTACGAGCAGTACTTC. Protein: CASSRQAYEQYF.

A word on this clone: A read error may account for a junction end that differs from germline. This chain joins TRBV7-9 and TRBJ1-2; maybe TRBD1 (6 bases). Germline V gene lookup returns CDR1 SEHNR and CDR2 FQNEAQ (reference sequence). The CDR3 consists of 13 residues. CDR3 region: CSSKGDPNYGYTF. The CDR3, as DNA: TGTTCCAGCAAGGGGGACCCTAACTATGGCTACACCTTC.

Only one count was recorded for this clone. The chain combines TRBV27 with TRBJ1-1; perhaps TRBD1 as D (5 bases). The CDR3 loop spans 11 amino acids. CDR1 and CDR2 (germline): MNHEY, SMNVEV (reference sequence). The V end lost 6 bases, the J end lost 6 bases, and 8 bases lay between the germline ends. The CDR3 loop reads CASRAGAEAFF. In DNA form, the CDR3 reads TGTGCCAGCAGGGCGGGGGCTGAAGCTTTCTTT.

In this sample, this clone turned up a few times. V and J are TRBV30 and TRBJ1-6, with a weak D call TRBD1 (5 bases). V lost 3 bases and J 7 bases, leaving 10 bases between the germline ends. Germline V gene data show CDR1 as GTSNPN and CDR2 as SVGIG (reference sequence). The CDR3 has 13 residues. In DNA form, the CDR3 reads TGTGCCTGGAGACCAACAGGAAATTCACCCCTCCACTTT. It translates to CAWRPTGNSPLHF.